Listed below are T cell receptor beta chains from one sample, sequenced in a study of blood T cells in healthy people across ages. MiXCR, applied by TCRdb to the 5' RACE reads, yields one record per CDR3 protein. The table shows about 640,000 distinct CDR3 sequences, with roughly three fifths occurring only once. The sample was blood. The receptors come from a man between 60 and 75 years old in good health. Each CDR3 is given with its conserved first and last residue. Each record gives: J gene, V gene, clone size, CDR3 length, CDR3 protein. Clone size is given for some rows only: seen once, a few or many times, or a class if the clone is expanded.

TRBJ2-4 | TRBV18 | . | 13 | CASSPTGEESQYF
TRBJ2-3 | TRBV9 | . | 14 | CASSVVGVADTQYF
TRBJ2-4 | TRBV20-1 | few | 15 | CSAVLTGTSPNIQYF
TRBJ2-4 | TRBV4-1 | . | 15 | CASSQGSGQGNIQYF
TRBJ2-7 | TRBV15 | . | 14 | CATSGGQFSYEQYF
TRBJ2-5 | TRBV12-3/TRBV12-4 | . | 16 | CASSLTQGRGGETQYF
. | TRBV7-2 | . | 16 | CASSLGPGRGTYEQYF
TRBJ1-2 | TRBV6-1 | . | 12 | CASRLQGDGYTF
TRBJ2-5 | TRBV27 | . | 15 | CASSPRLAVPETQYF
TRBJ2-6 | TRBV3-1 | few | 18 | CASSQDLGGGSGANVLTF
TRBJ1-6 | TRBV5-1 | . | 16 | CASSLGTGGIGSPLHF
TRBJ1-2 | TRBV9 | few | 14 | CASSADRAYYGYTF
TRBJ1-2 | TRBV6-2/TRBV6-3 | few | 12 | CASSPSTIGYTF
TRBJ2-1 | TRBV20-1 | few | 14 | CSANRRAGENEQFF
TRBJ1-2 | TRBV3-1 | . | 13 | CASSPTPLKGYTF
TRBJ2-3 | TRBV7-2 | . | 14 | CASSFPGFTDTQYF
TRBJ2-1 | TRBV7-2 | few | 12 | CASSAYIGEQFF
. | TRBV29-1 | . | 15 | CSVRRSRTTSETQYF
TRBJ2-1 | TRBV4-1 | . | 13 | CASSHLGYNEQFF
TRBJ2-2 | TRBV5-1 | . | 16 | CASSLAGTSRTGELFF
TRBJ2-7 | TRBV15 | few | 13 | CATSRDRRNEQYF
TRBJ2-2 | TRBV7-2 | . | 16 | CASSPSGPSGPGELFF
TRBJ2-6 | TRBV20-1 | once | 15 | CSARANKIRANVLTF
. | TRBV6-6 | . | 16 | CASSDSGGGSYNEQYF
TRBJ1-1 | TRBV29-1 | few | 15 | CSVEDPMDGNTEAFF
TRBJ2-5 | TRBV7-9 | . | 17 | CASSLAPSAGLQETQYF
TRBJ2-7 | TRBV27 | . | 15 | CASSFWPERSYEQYF
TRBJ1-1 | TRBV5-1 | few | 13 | CASSLAVTAEAFF
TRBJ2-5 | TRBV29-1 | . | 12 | CSVVPGQETQYF
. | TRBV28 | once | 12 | CANSLGQETQYF
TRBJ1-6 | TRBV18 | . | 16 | CASSPNSGQVLSPLHF
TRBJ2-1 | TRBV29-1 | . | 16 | CSVDRAGTGTHNEQFF
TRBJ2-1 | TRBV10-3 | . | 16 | CAISEPPPRENNEQFF
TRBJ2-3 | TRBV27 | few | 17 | CASSLSLVRALPDTQYF
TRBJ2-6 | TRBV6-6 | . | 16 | CASSHTGGGGANVLTF
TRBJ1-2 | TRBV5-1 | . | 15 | CASSLAEGASYGYTF
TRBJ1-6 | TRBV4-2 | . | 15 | CASSQEVREDSPLHF
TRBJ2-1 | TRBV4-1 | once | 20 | CASSQWSQGALSSSYNEQFF
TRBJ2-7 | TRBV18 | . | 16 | CASSPGVRTGGYEQYF
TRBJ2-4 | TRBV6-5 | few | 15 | CASRRGTSGQNIQYF
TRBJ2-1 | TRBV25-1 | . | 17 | CASSNYLGGLIYNEQFF
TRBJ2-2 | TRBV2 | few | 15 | CASSGLAGNTGELFF
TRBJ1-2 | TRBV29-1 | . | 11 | CSVVTGSGYTF
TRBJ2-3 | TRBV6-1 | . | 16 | CASSVGLAGYTDTQYF
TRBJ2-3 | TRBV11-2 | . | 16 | CASSFNSGTRLDTQYF
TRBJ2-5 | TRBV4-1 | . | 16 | CASSQAPGGHQETQYF
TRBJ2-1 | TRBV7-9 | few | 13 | CASSSDTENEQFF
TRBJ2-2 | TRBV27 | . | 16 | CASSAQGTVNTGELFF
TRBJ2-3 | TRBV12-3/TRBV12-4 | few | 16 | CASSRSGQAFTDTQYF
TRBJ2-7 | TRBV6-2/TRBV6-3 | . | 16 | CASSNGLGQGNYEQYF
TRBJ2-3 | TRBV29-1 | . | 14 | CSVELADSTDTQYF
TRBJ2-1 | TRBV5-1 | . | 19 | CASSLRPRGLIISYNEQFF